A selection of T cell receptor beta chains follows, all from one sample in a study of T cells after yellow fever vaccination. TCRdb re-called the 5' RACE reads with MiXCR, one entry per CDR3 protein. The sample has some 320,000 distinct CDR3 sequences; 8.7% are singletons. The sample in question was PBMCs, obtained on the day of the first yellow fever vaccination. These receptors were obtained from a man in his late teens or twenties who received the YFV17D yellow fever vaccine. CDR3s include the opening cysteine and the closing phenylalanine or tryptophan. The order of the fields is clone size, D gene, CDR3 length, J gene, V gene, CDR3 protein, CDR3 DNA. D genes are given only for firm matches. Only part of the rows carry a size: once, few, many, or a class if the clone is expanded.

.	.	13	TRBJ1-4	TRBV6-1	CASRGPDGEKLFF	TGTGCCAGCAGAGGACCGGACGGTGAAAAACTGTTTTTT
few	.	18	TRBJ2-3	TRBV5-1	CASSLVPWGGQLVDTQYF	TGCGCCAGCAGCTTGGTCCCTTGGGGGGGACAGTTAGTAGATACGCAGTATTTT
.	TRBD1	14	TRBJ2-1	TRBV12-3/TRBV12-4	CASGDRGSWGEQFF	TGTGCCAGCGGAGACAGGGGCTCGTGGGGTGAGCAGTTCTTC
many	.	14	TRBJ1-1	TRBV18	CASSPSGGSTEAFF	TGTGCCAGCTCACCAAGTGGAGGAAGCACTGAAGCTTTCTTT
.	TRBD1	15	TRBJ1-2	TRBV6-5	CASSSGTGSLWGYTF	TGTGCCAGCAGTTCCGGGACAGGGAGCTTGTGGGGCTACACCTTC
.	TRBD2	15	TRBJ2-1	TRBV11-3	CASSSGLAVLNEQFF	TGTGCCAGCAGCTCCGGACTAGCGGTTTTGAATGAGCAGTTCTTC
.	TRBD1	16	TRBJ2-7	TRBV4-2	CASSQKLRQGLREQYF	TGTGCCAGCAGCCAAAAATTGAGACAGGGTTTGAGGGAGCAGTACTTC
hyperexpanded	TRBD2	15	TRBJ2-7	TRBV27	CASSQWGGTPYEQYF	TGTGCCAGCAGCCAATGGGGGGGTACGCCCTACGAGCAGTACTTC
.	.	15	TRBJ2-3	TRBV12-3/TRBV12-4	CASSFGRGPLDTQYF	TGTGCCAGCAGTTTCGGGCGGGGGCCCCTAGATACGCAGTATTTT
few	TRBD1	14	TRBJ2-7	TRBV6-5	CASSYSGTGYEQYF	TGTGCCAGCAGTTACTCAGGGACAGGGTACGAGCAGTACTTC
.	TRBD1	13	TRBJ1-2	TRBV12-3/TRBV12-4	CASRTGGAGGYTF	TGTGCCAGCAGGACAGGGGGCGCGGGTGGCTACACCTTC
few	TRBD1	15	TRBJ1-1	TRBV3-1	CASSLGQGEDTEAFF	TGTGCCAGCAGCCTGGGCCAGGGGGAGGACACTGAAGCTTTCTTT
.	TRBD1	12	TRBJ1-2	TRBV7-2	CASSTDRVGYTF	TGTGCCAGCAGCACCGACAGGGTGGGCTACACCTTC
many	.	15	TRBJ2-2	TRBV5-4	CASSSAGQGTGELFF	TGTGCCAGCAGCTCCGCGGGGCAAGGCACCGGGGAGCTGTTTTTT
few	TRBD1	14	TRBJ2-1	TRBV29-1	CSVERDRGFHEQFF	TGCAGCGTTGAGCGGGACAGGGGTTTTCATGAGCAGTTCTTC
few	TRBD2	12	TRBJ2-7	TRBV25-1	CASSETPGTSLF	TGTGCCAGCAGTGAGACCCCCGGGACTAGTCTGTTC
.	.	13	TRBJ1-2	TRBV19	CASSIAGFWGYTF	TGTGCCAGTAGTATAGCTGGTTTTTGGGGCTACACCTTC
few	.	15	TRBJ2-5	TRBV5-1	CASSLIGASQETQYF	TGCGCCAGCAGCTTGATAGGGGCCTCCCAAGAGACCCAGTACTTC
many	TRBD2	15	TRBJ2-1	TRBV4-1	CASSEKALAGGRSFF	TGCGCCAGCAGCGAAAAGGCTCTAGCGGGGGGCCGGTCGTTCTTC
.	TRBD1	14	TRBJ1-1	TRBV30	CAWGTGIKNTEAFF	TGTGCCTGGGGGACAGGGATAAAGAACACTGAAGCTTTCTTT
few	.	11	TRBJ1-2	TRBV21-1	CASRAEGGYTF	TGTGCCAGCAGGGCAGAGGGTGGCTACACCTTC
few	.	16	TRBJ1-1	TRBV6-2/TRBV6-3	CASSLNTQTSNTEAFF	TGTGCCAGCAGTTTAAATACCCAGACCTCGAACACTGAAGCTTTCTTT
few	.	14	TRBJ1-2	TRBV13	CASSDNVGGVGYTF	TGTGCCAGCAGCGATAATGTCGGGGGCGTTGGCTACACCTTC
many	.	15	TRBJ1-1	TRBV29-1	CSVQGSTSGNTEAFF	TGCAGCGTTCAGGGGTCCACAAGCGGGAACACTGAAGCTTTCTTT
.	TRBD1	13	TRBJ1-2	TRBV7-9	CASSRTTGDGYTF	TGTGCCAGCAGCCGCACGACAGGGGACGGCTACACCTTC
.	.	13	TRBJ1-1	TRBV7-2	CASSPQRGTEAFF	TGTGCCAGCAGCCCACAGAGGGGGACTGAAGCTTTCTTT
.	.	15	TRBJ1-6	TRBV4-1	CASSQGGKSNSPLHF	TGCGCCAGCAGCCAAGGGGGGAAGAGTAATTCACCCCTCCACTTT
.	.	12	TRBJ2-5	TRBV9	CASSAEPETQYF	TGTGCCAGCAGCGCAGAACCGGAGACCCAGTACTTC
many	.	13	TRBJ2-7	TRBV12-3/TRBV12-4	CASAGCLGCEQYF	TGTGCCAGTGCTGGCTGTCTTGGGTGCGAGCAGTACTTC
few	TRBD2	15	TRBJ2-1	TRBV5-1	CASSSSGGIYNEQFF	TGCGCCAGCAGCTCTAGCGGGGGGATATACAATGAGCAGTTCTTC
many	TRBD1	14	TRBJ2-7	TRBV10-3	CAIRGTGATYEQYF	TGTGCCATCAGGGGGACAGGCGCTACCTACGAGCAGTACTTC
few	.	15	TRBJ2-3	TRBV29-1	CSATGPGGGTDTQYF	TGCAGCGCCACGGGGCCAGGAGGGGGCACAGATACGCAGTATTTT
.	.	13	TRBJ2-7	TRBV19	CASSINRDYEQYF	TGTGCCAGTAGTATCAACAGGGATTACGAGCAGTACTTC
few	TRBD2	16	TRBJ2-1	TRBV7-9	CASSSSGGASGNEQFF	TGTGCCAGCAGCTCTAGCGGGGGGGCAAGTGGCAATGAGCAGTTCTTC
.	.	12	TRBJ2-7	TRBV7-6	CASSLRGSEQYF	TGTGCCAGCAGCTTACGGGGATCCGAGCAGTACTTC
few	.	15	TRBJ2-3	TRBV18	CASSPRPRVGDTQYF	TGTGCCAGCTCACCTCGACCGAGGGTGGGAGATACGCAGTATTTT
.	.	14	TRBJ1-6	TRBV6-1	CASSGSGYNSPLHF	TGTGCCAGCAGTGGCTCGGGTTATAATTCACCCCTCCACTTT
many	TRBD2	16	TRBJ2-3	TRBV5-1	CASSPGLAGAGDTQYF	TGCGCCAGCAGCCCCGGACTAGCGGGGGCTGGAGATACGCAGTATTTT
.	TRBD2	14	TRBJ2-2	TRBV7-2	CASTSGGAAGELFF	TGTGCCAGCACCAGCGGGGGGGCTGCCGGGGAGCTGTTTTTT
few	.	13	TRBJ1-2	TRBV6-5	CASSYTGAYGYTF	TGTGCCAGCAGTTACACGGGTGCCTATGGCTACACCTTC
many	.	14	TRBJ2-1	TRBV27	CASSPFGAYNEQFF	TGTGCCAGCAGTCCCTTTGGGGCCTACAATGAGCAGTTCTTC
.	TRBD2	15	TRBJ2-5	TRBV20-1	CSAPRGPGLQETQYF	TGCAGTGCTCCGCGGGGACCGGGACTACAAGAGACCCAGTACTTC
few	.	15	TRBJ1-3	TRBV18	CASSPASASGNTIYF	TGTGCCAGCTCACCCGCCTCCGCCTCTGGAAACACCATATATTTT
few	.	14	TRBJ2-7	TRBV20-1	CSAYLQGSSYEQYF	TGCAGTGCCTATCTCCAGGGGAGCTCCTACGAGCAGTACTTC
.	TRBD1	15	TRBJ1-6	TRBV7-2	CASSESGQFNSPLHF	TGTGCCAGCAGCGAGTCGGGACAGTTTAATTCACCCCTCCACTTT
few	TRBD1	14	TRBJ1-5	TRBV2	CASNGQGGNQPQHF	TGTGCCAGCAATGGACAGGGGGGCAATCAGCCCCAGCATTTT
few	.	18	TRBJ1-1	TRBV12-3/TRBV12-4	CASRPFEGKQAMNTEAFF	TGTGCCAGCAGGCCATTCGAAGGGAAACAGGCTATGAACACTGAAGCTTTCTTT
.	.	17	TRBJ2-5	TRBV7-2	CASSLRLGGPYQETQYF	TGTGCCAGCAGCTTACGTTTGGGGGGGCCGTACCAAGAGACCCAGTACTTC
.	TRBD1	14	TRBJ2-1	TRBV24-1	CATAAAGGALEQFF	TGTGCCACCGCAGCCGCAGGGGGCGCATTGGAGCAGTTCTTC
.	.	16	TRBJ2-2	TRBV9	CASSAGQLINTGELFF	TGTGCCAGCAGCGCGGGGCAGTTAATCAACACCGGGGAGCTGTTTTTT
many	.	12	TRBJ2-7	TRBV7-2	CASSLVSDEQYF	TGTGCCAGCAGCTTAGTTTCCGACGAGCAGTACTTC
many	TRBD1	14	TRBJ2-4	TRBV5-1	CASSSPGQEAIQYF	TGCGCCAGCAGCTCACCGGGACAGGAGGCCATTCAGTACTTC
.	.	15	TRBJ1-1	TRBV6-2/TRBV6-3	CASRLHYGQITEAFF	TGTGCCAGCAGATTGCACTACGGACAAATCACTGAAGCTTTCTTT
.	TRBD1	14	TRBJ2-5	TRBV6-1	CASSPWTGTETQYF	TGTGCCAGCAGTCCTTGGACAGGGACCGAGACCCAGTACTTC
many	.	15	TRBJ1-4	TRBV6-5	CASSYQQGIAEKLFF	TGTGCCAGCAGTTACCAGCAGGGGATTGCTGAAAAACTGTTTTTT
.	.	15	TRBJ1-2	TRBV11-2	CASSLGYTGIGGYTF	TGTGCCAGCAGCTTAGGGTATACAGGGATAGGCGGCTACACCTTC
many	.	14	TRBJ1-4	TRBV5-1	CASSLGTMVEKLFF	TGCGCCAGCAGCCTTGGGACAATGGTTGAAAAACTGTTTTTT
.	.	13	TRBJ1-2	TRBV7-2	CASPLGYNYGYTF	TGTGCCAGCCCTCTGGGTTATAACTATGGCTACACCTTC